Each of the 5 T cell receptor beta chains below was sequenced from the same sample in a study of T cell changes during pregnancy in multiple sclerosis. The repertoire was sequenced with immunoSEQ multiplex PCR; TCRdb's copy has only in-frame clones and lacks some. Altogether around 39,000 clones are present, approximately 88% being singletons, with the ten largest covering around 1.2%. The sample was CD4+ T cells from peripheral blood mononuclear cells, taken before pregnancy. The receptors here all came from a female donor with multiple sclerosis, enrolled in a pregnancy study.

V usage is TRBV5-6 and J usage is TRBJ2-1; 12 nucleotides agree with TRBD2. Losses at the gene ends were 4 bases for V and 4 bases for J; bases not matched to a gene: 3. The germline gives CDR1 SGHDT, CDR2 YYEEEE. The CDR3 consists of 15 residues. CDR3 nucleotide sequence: TGTGCCAGCAGCCCCGGACTAGCGGGATACAATGAGCAGTTCTTC. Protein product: CASSPGLAGYNEQFF.

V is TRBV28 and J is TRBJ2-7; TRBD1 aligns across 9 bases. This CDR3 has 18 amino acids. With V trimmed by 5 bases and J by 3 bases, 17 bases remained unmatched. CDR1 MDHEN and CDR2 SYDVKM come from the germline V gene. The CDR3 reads CASSPAGQGSPLNYEQYF. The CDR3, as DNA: TGTGCCAGCAGTCCCGCGGGACAGGGTAGTCCTCTTAACTACGAGCAGTACTTC.

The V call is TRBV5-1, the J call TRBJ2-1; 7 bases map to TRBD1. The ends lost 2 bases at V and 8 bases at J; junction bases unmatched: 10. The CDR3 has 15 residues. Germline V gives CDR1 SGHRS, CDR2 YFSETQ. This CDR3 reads CASSFSGRQGHEQFF. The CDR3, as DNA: TGCGCCAGCAGCTTTTCTGGGCGACAGGGTCATGAGCAGTTCTTC.

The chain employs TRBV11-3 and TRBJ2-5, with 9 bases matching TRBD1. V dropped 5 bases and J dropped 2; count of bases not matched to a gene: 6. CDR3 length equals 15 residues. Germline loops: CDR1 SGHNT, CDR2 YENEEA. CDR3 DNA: TGTGCCAGCAGCCCCGGGACAGGGAGGCAAGAGACCCAGTACTTC. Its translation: CASSPGTGRQETQYF.

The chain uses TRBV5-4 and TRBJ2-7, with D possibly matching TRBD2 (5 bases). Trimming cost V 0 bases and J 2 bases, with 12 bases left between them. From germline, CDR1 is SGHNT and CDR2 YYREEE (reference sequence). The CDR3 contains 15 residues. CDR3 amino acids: CASSLVGSGTYEQYF. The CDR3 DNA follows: TGTGCCAGCAGCTTGGTAGGAAGCGGAACCTACGAGCAGTACTTC.